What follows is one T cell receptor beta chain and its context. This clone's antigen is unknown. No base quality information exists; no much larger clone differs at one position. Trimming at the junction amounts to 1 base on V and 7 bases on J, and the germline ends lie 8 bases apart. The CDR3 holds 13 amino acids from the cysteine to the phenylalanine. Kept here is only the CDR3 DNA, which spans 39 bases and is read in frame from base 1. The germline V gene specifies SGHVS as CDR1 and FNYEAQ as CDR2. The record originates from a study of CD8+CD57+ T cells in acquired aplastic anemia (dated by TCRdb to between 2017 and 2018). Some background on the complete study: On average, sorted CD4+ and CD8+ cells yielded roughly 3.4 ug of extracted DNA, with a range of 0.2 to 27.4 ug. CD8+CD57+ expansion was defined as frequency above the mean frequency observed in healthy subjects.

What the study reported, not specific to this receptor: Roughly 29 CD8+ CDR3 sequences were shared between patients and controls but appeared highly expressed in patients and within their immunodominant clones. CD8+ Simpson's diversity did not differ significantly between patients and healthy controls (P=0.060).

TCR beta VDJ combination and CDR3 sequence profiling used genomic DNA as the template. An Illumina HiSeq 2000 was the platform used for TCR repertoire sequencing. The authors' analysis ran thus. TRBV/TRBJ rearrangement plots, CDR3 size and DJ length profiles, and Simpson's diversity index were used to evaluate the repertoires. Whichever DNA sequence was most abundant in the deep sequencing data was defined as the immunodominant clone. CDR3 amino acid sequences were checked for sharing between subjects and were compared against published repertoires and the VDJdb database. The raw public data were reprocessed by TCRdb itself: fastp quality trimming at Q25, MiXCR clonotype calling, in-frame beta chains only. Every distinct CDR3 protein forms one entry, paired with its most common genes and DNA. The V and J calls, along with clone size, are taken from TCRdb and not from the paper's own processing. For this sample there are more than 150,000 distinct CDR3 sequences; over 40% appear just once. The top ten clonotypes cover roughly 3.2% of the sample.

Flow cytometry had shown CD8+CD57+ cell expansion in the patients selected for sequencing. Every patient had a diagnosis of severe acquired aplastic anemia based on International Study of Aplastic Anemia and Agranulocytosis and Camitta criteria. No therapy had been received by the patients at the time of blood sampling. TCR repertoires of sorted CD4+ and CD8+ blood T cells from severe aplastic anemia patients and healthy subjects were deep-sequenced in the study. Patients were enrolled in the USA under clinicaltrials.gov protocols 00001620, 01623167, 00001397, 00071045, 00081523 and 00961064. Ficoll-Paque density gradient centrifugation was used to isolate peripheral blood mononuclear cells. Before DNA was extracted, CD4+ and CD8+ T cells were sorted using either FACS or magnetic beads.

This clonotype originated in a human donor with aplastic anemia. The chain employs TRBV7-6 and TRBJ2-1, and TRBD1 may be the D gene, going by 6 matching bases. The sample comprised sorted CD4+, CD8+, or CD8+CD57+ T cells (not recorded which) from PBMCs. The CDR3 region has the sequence CASSLDRVNEQFF. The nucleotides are TGTGCCAGCAGCTTAGACAGGGTAAATGAGCAGTTCTTC.